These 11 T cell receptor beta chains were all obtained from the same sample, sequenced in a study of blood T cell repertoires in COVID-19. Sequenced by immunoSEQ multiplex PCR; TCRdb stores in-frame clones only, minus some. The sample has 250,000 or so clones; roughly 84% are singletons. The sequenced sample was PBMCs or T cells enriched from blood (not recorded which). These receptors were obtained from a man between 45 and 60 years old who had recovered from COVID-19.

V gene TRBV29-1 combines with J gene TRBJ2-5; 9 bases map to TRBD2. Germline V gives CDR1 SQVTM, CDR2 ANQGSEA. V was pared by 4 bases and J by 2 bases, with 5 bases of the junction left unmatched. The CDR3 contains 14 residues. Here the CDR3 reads CSVGASGVQETQYF. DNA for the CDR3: TGCAGCGTTGGGGCTAGCGGGGTACAAGAGACCCAGTACTTC.

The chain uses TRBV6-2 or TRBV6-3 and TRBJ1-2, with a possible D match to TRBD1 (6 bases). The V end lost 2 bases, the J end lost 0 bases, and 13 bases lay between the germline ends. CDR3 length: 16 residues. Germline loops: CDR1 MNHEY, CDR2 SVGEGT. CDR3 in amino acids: CASSYGGGGSNYGYTF. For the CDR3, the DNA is TGTGCCAGCAGTTACGGAGGGGGGGGTTCTAACTATGGCTACACCTTC.

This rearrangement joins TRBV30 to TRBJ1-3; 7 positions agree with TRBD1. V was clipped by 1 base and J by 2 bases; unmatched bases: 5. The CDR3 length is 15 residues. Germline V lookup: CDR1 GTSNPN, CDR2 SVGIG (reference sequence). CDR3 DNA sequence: TGTGCCTGGAGTGCCTTCGACAGGGCTGGAAACACCATATATTTT. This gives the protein CAWSAFDRAGNTIYF.

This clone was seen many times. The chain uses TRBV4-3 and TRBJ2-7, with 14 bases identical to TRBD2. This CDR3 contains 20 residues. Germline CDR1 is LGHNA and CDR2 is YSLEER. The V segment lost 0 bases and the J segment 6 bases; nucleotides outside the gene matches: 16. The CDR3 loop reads CASSQDSTPGTSGRIVEQYF. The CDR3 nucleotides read TGCGCCAGCAGCCAAGATTCCACCCCCGGGACTAGCGGGAGAATAGTCGAGCAGTACTTC.

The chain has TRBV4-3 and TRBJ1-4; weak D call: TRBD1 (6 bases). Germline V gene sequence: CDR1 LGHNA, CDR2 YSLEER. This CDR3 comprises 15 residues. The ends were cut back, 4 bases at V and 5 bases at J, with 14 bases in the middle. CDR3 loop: CASSPLPGENEKLFF. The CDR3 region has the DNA TGCGCCAGCAGCCCCCTGCCAGGGGAGAATGAAAAACTGTTTTTT.

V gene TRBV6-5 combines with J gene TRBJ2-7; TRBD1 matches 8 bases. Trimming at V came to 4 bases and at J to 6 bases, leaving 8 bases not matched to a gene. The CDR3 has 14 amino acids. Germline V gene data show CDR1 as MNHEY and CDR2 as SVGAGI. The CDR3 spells CASSSFDRGSEQYF. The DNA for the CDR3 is TGTGCCAGCAGTTCATTTGACAGGGGAAGCGAGCAGTACTTC.

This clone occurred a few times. The CDR3 region has the DNA TGTGCCAGCAGCTTAGGCCCCCCCGGGTTGTCCCTCCACTTT. Encoded protein: CASSLGPPGLSLHF. V is TRBV11-2 and J is TRBJ1-6, with unresolved D. V was pared by 1 base and J by 14 bases, with 15 bases between. From germline, CDR1 is SGHAT and CDR2 FQNNGV. CDR3 size: 14 residues. The variable domain in full, with the rest retrieved from reference TRBV11-2 and TRBJ1-6, is EAGVAQSPRYKIIEKRQSVAFWCNPISGHATLYWYQQILGQGPKLLIQFQNNGVVDDSQLPKDRFSAERLKGVDSTLKIQPAKLEDSAVYLCASSLGPPGLSLHFGNGTRLTVT.

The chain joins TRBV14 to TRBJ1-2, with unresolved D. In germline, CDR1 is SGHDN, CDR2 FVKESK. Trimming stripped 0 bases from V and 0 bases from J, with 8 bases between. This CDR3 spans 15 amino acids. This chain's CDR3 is CASSQDSLANYGYTF. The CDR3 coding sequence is TGTGCCAGCAGCCAAGATTCTTTAGCTAACTATGGCTACACCTTC.

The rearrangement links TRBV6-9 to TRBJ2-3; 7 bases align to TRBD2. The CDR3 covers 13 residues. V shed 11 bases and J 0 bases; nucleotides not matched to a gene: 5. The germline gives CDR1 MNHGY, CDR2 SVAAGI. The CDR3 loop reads CALAAASTDTQYF. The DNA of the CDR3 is TGTGCCCTAGCGGCGGCCAGCACAGATACGCAGTATTTT.

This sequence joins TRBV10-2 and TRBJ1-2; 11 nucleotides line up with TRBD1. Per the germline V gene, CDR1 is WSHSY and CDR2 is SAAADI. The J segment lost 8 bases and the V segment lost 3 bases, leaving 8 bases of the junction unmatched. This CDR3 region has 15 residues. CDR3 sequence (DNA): TGCGCCAGCAGTGATGGACAGGGGGCGCCCCGGGGCTACACCTTC. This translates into CASSDGQGAPRGYTF.

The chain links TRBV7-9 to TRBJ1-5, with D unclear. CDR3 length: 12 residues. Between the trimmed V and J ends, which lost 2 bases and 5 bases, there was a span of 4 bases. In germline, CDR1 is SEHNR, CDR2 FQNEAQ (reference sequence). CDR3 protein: CASSLSYQPQHF. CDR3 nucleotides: TGTGCCAGCAGCTTATCGTATCAGCCCCAGCATTTT.